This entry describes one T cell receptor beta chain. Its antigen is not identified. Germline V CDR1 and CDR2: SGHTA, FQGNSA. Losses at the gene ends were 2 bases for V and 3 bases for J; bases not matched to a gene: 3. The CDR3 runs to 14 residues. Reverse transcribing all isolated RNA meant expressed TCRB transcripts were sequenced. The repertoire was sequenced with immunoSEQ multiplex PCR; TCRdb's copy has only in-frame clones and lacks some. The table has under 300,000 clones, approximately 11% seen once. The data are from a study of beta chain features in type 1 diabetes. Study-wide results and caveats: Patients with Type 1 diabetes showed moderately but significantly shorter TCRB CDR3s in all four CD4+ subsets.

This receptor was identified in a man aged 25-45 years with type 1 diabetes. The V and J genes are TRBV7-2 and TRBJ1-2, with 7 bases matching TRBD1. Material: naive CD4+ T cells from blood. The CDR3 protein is CASSLTGVYYGYTF. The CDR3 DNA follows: TGTGCCAGCAGCTTAACAGGGGTATACTATGGCTACACCTTC.